This T cell receptor beta chain emerged from a study of regulatory T cells in long-lasting Graves disease. Time point defined: newly diagnosed GD, antithyroid drugs for less than 3 months. PBMCs provided the RNA from which the TCR library was made. The authors built TCR beta libraries using iRepertoire HTBI primers and Arm-PCR of CDR3 regions. TCRdb reprocessed the multiplex PCR reads via MiXCR and lists one record per CDR3 protein. The sample lists approximately 350,000 distinct CDR3 sequences; about 16% were seen once. Study findings and constraints: Favored gene segments in persistent disease were TRBV28, TRBJ1-2 and TRBJ2-5.

The CDR3 sequence is 17 residues long. The ends lost 5 bases at V and 3 bases at J; junction bases unmatched: 15. This clonotype was counted ten times or more. Its antigen is currently unknown. The same data also went into a second study, on T cells in Graves' hyperthyroidism and ophthalmopathy.

The V and J genes are TRBV12-3 or TRBV12-4 and TRBJ2-5; 7 positions match TRBD1. Sequencing was performed on peripheral blood mononuclear cells (PBMCs), taken at new diagnosis, from a patient treated with antithyroid drugs. The TCR originated in a woman in her late teens or twenties with Graves disease. The CDR3 here is CASSQQGPRGLEETQYF. The DNA of the CDR3 is TGTGCCAGCAGTCAACAGGGGCCTCGGGGCCTCGAAGAGACCCAGTACTTC.